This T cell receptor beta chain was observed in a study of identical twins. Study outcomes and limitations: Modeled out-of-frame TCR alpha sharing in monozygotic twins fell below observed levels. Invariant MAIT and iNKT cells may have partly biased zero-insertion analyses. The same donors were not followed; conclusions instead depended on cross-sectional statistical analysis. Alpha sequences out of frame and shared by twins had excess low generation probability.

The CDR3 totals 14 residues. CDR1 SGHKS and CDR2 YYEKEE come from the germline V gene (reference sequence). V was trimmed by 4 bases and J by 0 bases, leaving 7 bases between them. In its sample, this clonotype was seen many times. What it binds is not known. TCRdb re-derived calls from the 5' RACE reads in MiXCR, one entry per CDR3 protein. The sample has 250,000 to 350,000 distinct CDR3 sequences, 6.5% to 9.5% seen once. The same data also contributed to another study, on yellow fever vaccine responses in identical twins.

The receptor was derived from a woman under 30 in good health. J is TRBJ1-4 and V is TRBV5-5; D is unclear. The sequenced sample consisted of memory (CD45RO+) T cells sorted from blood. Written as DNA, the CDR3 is TGTGCCAGCAGCCCATATGCAACTAATGAAAAACTGTTTTTT. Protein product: CASSPYATNEKLFF.